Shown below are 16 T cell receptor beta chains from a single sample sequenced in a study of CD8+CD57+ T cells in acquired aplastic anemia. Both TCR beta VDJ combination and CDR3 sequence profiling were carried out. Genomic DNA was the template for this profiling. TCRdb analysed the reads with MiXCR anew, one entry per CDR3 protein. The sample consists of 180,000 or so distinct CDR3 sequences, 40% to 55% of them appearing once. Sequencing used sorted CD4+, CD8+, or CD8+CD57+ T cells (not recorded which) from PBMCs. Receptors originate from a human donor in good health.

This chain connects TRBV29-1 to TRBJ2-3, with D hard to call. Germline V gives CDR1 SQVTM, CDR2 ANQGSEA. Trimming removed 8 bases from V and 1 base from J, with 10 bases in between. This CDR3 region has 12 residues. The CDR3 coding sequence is TGCAGCTTGGCCCTAGGCACAGATACGCAGTATTTT. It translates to CSLALGTDTQYF.

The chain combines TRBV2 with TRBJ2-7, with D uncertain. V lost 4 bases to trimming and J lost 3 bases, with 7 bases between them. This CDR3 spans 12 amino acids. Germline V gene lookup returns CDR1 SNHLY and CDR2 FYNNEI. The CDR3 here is CASSALNYEQYF. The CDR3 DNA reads TGTGCCAGCAGTGCACTGAACTACGAGCAGTACTTC.

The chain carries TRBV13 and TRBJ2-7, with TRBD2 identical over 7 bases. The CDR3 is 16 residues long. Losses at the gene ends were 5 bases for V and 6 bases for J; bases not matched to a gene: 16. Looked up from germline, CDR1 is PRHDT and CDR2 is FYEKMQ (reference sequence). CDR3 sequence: CASSPDGGGGSLEQYF. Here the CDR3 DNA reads TGTGCCAGCAGCCCGGACGGTGGGGGGGGTTCGCTCGAGCAGTACTTC.

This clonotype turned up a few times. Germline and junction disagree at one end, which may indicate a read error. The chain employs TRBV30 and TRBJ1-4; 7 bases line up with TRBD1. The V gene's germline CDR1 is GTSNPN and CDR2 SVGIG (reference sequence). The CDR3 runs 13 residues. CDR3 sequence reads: CAGRQGANEKLFF. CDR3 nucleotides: TGTGCCGGGAGACAGGGCGCTAATGAAAAACTGTTTTTT. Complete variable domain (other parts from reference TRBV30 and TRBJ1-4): SQTIHQWPATLVQPVGSPLSLECTVEGTSNPNLYWYRQAAGRGLQLLFYSVGIGQISSEVPQNLSASRPQDRQFILSSKKLLLSDSGFYLCAGRQGANEKLFFGSGTQLSVL.

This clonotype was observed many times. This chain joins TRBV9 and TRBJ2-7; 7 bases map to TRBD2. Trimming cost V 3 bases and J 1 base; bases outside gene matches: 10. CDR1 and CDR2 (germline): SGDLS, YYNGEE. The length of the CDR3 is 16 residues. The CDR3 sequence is CASSAGGASGSYEQYF. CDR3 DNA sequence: TGTGCCAGCAGCGCTGGGGGAGCTAGCGGATCCTACGAGCAGTACTTC.

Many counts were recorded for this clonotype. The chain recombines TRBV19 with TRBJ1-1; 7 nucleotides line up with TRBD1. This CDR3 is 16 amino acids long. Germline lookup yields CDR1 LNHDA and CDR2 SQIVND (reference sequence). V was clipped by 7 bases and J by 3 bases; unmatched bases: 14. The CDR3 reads CASTRTGSSSDTEAFF. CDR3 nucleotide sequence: TGTGCCAGTACCAGGACAGGCTCATCGTCGGACACTGAAGCTTTCTTT. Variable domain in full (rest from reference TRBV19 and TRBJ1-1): DGGITQSPKYLFRKEGQNVTLSCEQNLNHDAMYWYRQDPGQGLRLIYYSQIVNDFQKGDIAEGYSVSREKKESFPLTVTSAQKNPTAFYLCASTRTGSSSDTEAFFGQGTRLTVV.

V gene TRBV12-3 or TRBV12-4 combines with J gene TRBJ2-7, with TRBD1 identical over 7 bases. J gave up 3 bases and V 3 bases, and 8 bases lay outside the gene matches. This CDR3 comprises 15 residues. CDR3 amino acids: CASSFPPGQDYEQYF. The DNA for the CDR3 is TGTGCCAGCAGTTTTCCTCCCGGACAGGACTACGAGCAGTACTTC.

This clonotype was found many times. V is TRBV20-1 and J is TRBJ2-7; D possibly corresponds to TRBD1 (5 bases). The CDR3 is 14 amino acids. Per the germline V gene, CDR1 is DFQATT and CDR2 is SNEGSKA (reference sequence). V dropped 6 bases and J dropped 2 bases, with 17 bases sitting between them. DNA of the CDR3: TGCAGTGCCTGGCTCGCAGGGCGCCCCTACGAGCAGTACTTC. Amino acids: CSAWLAGRPYEQYF.

The CDR3: CASSPRTSGPYEQYF. The CDR3 DNA reads as TGTGCCAGCAGCCCACGGACTAGCGGTCCCTACGAGCAGTACTTC. The chain links TRBV9 to TRBJ2-7; 10 bases align to TRBD2. The CDR3 length is 15 residues. Germline CDR1 reads SGDLS; CDR2 reads YYNGEE. The V gene end was trimmed by 4 bases and the J gene end by 2 bases; junction bases not matched to a gene: 6.

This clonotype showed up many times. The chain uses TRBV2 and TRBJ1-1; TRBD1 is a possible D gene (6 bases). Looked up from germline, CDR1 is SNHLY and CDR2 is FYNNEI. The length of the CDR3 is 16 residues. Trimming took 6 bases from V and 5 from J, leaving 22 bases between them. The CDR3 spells CASSPEGLRGSTEAFF. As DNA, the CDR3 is TGTGCCAGCAGCCCAGAGGGACTCAGGGGTAGTACTGAAGCTTTCTTT.

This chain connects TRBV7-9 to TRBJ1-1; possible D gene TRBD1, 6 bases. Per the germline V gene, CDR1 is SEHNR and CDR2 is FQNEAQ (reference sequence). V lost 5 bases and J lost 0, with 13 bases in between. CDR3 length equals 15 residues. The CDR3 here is CASSTTGSMNTEAFF. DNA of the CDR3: TGTGCCAGCAGCACTACAGGGTCGATGAACACTGAAGCTTTCTTT.

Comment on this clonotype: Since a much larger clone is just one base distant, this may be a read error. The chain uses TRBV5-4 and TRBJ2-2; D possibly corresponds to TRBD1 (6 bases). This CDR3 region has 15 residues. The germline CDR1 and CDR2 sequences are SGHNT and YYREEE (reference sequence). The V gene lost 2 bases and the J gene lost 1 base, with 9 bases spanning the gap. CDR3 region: CASSFETGNTGELFF. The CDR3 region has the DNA TGTGCCAGCAGCTTCGAGACAGGGAACACCGGGGAGCTGTTTTTT.

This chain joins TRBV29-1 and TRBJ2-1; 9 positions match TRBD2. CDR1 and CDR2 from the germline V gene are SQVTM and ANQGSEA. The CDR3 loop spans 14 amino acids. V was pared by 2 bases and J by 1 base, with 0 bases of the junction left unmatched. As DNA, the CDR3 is TGCAGCGTTGAACTAGCGGGATCCTACAATGAGCAGTTCTTC. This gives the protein CSVELAGSYNEQFF.

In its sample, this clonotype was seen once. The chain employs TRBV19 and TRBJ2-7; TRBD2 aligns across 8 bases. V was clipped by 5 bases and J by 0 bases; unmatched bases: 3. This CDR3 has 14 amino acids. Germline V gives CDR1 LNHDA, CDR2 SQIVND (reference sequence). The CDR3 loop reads CASSRGGSSYEQYF. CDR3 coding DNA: TGTGCCAGTAGTCGGGGGGGCAGCTCCTACGAGCAGTACTTC.

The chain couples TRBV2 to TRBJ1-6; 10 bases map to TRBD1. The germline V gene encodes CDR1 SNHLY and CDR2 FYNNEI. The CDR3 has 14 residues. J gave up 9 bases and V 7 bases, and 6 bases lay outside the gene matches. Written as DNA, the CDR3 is TGTGCCAGCATCGGGGACAGGGGAGTTTCACCCCTCCACTTT. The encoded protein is CASIGDRGVSPLHF.

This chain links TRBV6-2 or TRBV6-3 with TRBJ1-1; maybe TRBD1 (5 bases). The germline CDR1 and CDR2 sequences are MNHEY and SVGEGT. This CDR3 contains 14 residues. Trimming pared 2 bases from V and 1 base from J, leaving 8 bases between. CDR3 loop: CASSYIGGNTEAFF. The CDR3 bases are TGTGCCAGCAGTTACATCGGGGGGAACACTGAAGCTTTCTTT.